A few counts support the clone carrying this T cell receptor (beta chain). Its antigen is unidentified. TCRdb reprocessed the RT-PCR reads via MiXCR and lists one record per CDR3 protein. This sample has hundreds of thousands of distinct CDR3 sequences; approximately 18% occur once, and the top ten carry about a tenth. These data belong to a study of response to subunit inactivated influenza vaccine. Germline CDR1 reads SQVTM; CDR2 reads ANQGSEA. V was cut by 1 base and J by 14 bases, with 15 bases left in between. The CDR3 loop spans 12 amino acids. Study-wide findings and caveats: Only a handful of new T cells, the authors suggested, are recruited with each seasonal influenza vaccination.

This TCR came from a man aged 50 to 59 who received an inactivated influenza vaccine. The chain carries TRBV29-1 and TRBJ2-1; the D is unclear. The sample here was PBMCs from blood, taken more than 4 days after vaccination. CDR3 residues: CSVEGVVGYEFF. The CDR3 region has the DNA TGCAGCGTTGAAGGCGTTGTGGGCTACGAGTTCTTC.